This record concerns one TCR beta chain sequence. 60 Vbeta and 13 Jbeta primers were used in PCR. Using immunoSEQ multiplex PCR, the repertoire was profiled, and TCRdb retains in-frame clones only, with some absent. Of about 170,000 clones listed, around 76% are singletons. The germline gives CDR1 ENHRY, CDR2 SYGVKD. The V and J ends lost 2 bases and 2 bases respectively, with 16 bases between them. This CDR3 has 17 residues. This record belongs to a study of cytomegalovirus exposure and HLA in healthy donors. The sequenced sample consisted of PBMCs. The rearrangement uses TRBV10-3 and TRBJ1-3, with no clear D. The sequence was collected from a female donor in good health and CMV-seronegative. CDR3 amino acids: CAISEPGSGGPGNTIYF. In DNA form, the CDR3 reads TGTGCCATCAGTGAGCCGGGGTCGGGAGGCCCTGGAAACACCATATATTTT.